Shown below are 26 T cell receptor beta chains from a single sample sequenced in a study of T cell responses to AZD1222 COVID-19 vaccine. Produced via immunoSEQ multiplex PCR; TCRdb's table is partial and in-frame only. The table records 150,000 or so clones, roughly 87% of them present only once. The specimen was peripheral blood, collected 28 days after the second AZD1222 dose. Source of these receptors: an adult who received the AZD1222 COVID-19 vaccine.

Turning to this clone: Its ends do not fully match the called genes, so a read error is possible. The rearrangement links TRBV6-1 to TRBJ1-2; D perhaps matches TRBD1 (5 bases). In germline, CDR1 is MNHNS, CDR2 SASEGT. The CDR3 covers 12 residues. This chain's CDR3 is CASSENYSGAAF. The DNA for the CDR3 is TGTGCCAGCAGTGAAAACTACTCTGGGGCAGCTTTC.

This clone was seen only once. The J gene is TRBJ1-5, the V gene TRBV28; no firm D call. With 6 bases removed from V and 3 bases from J, the gap between germline ends came to 6 bases. CDR1 is MDHEN, CDR2 SYDVKM, per germline. CDR3 size: 12 residues. CDR3 amino acids: CASRILNQPQHF. For the CDR3, the DNA is TGTGCCAGCAGGATACTCAATCAGCCCCAGCATTTT.

V and J are TRBV5-1 and TRBJ2-5; TRBD1 or TRBD2 may be the D gene (5 bases each). The CDR3 is 15 amino acids. Germline assignment: CDR1 SGHRS and CDR2 YFSETQ. V shed 2 bases and J shed 5 bases, with 16 bases lying between them. The CDR3 nucleotides read TGCGCCAGCAGCTTAAGTGGGAGAGGGGAGGAGACCCAGTACTTC. It specifies CASSLSGRGEETQYF.

This clone was seen just once. The chain uses TRBV7-2 and TRBJ2-7, with TRBD2 as a possible D gene (6 bases). The length of the CDR3 is 13 residues. The ends were cut back, 1 base at V and 6 bases at J, with 10 bases in the middle. Per germline, CDR1 SGHTA and CDR2 FQGNSA. DNA of the CDR3: TGTGCCAGCAGCTTAGTAGGAGGGAGCGAGCAGTACTTC. It is translated as CASSLVGGSEQYF.

About this clone itself: The same CDR3 arises from other DNA sequences in this sample as well. This chain uses TRBV3-1 (or the pseudogene TRBV3-2) with TRBJ1-2; no clear D gene. V was pared by 1 base and J by 7 bases, with 7 bases between. Germline CDR1 and CDR2: LGHDT and YNNKEL (reference sequence). This CDR3 comprises 12 residues. The CDR3 is CASSQAPSGYTF. The CDR3 DNA follows: TGTGCCAGCAGCCAAGCTCCCTCTGGCTACACCTTC.

This sequence joins TRBV4-1 and TRBJ2-2; no clear D gene. CDR3 length equals 16 residues. Germline V CDR1 and CDR2: MGHRA, YSYEKL. The V end was cut by 0 bases, the J end by 8 bases, with 16 bases between. CDR3 DNA sequence: TGCGCCAGCAGCCAAGATGGGATCCTCATGGGGGGGGAGCTGTTTTTT. As protein: CASSQDGILMGGELFF.

The V call is TRBV4-2, the J call TRBJ1-2, with D unresolved. The germline V gene encodes CDR1 LGHNA and CDR2 YNFKEQ. Deletions cut 1 base from V and 6 bases from J, with 15 bases between. This CDR3 is built from 15 residues. The DNA for the CDR3 is TGTGCCAGCAGCCAAGGGGAGGGAGTCAGGAATGGCTACACCTTC. This codes for CASSQGEGVRNGYTF.

The table lists this clone with a count of one. The chain recombines TRBV5-5 with TRBJ2-7; TRBD1 agrees at 9 bases. The CDR3 loop spans 14 amino acids. From germline, CDR1 is SGHKS and CDR2 YYEKEE (reference sequence). V was clipped by 4 bases and J by 5 bases; unmatched bases: 7. The CDR3 DNA reads TGTGCCAGCAGCAGGTCGGGACAGGGTAACGAGCAGTACTTC. It encodes CASSRSGQGNEQYF.

A remark on this clone: Other nucleotide sequences from this sample produce the same CDR3. J is TRBJ1-2 and V is TRBV18, with TRBD1 matching over 8 bases. V was clipped by 3 bases and J by 3 bases; unmatched bases: 0. CDR1 is KGHSH, CDR2 LQKENI, per germline. This CDR3 is 13 amino acids long. In nucleotides, the CDR3 is TGTGCCAGCTCACCGGACAGGGACTATGGCTACACCTTC. It is translated as CASSPDRDYGYTF.

The genes are TRBV6-4 and TRBJ2-1; D is unclear. CDR3 length equals 13 residues. Germline loops: CDR1 MRHNA, CDR2 SNTAGT. V lost 2 bases, J lost 12 bases, and 14 bases lay in between. The CDR3 DNA is TGTGCCAGCAGTGACGGACCCATCGAGCCGCAGTTCTTC. Translating gives CASSDGPIEPQFF.

The chain uses TRBV18 and TRBJ2-7; 12 bases match TRBD1. The CDR3 contains 15 residues. Trimming removed 3 bases from V and 4 bases from J; junction bases left unmatched: 4. Germline lookup yields CDR1 KGHSH and CDR2 LQKENI. The CDR3 DNA is TGTGCCAGCTCACCCGGGACAGGGGGCACGTACGAGCAGTACTTC. This gives the protein CASSPGTGGTYEQYF.

The chain employs TRBV5-1 and TRBJ2-3; the match to TRBD2 covers 10 bases. Looked up from germline, CDR1 is SGHRS and CDR2 is YFSETQ. The length of the CDR3 is 15 residues. V lost 6 bases, J lost 4 bases, and 8 bases stayed unmatched. This CDR3 reads CASKTLAGASDTQYF. In DNA form, the CDR3 reads TGCGCCAGCAAAACTCTAGCGGGAGCATCAGATACGCAGTATTTT. The entire variable domain, with the rest obtained from reference TRBV5-1 and TRBJ2-3, is as follows: KAGVTQTPRYLIKTRGQQVTLSCSPISGHRSVSWYQQTPGQGLQFLFEYFSETQRNKGNFPGRFSGRQFSNSRSEMNVSTLELGDSALYLCASKTLAGASDTQYFGPGTRLTVL.

The rearrangement joins TRBV6-1 to TRBJ1-6; D unresolved. Trimming took off 2 bases at V and 4 bases at J, with 12 bases between the two ends. The germline CDR1 and CDR2 sequences are MNHNS and SASEGT. This CDR3 region has 16 residues. In DNA form, the CDR3 reads TGTGCCAGCAGTGAAACGGGCAGTTTTTATAATTCACCCCTCCACTTT. It codes for CASSETGSFYNSPLHF.

The chain has TRBV3-1 (or the pseudogene TRBV3-2) and TRBJ2-5; possibly TRBD1 for D (6 bases). There are 14 residues in the CDR3. V lost 4 bases, J lost 3 bases, and 12 bases lay in between. CDR1 LGHDT and CDR2 YNNKEL come from the germline V gene (reference sequence). CDR3 DNA sequence: TGTGCCAGCAGCCTTAGGACAGAGAAAGAGACCCAGTACTTC. Protein: CASSLRTEKETQYF.

The chain carries TRBV7-2 and TRBJ2-1; TRBD1 is a possible D gene (6 bases). Germline CDR1 reads SGHTA; CDR2 reads FQGNSA. Between the trimmed V and J ends, which lost 4 bases and 0 bases, there was a span of 10 bases. The CDR3 extends over 15 amino acids. CDR3 amino acids: CASSSQGSSYNEQFF. CDR3 nucleotide sequence: TGTGCCAGCAGCTCACAGGGCAGCTCCTACAATGAGCAGTTCTTC.

The rearrangement links TRBV5-5 to TRBJ2-2; D perhaps matches TRBD1 (6 bases). This CDR3 has 14 amino acids. Germline-derived CDR1 and CDR2 are SGHKS and YYEKEE (reference sequence). Trimming left V 6 bases short and J 5 bases short, with 14 bases between. The CDR3 region has the DNA TGTGCCAGCACCCCAAGAACAGGGACCGGGGAGCTGTTTTTT. Its protein is CASTPRTGTGELFF.

The chain employs TRBV18 and TRBJ2-1; a weak D match, TRBD2 (5 bases). Trimming cost V 4 bases and J 9 bases, with 19 bases left between them. Germline V gene sequence: CDR1 KGHSH, CDR2 LQKENI. This CDR3 comprises 15 residues. The CDR3: CASSLMGAGMGEQFF. CDR3 bases: TGTGCCAGCTCACTTATGGGTGCGGGCATGGGTGAGCAGTTCTTC.

The chain combines TRBV6-5 with TRBJ2-7, with D perhaps TRBD1 (6 bases). The germline V gene has CDR1 MNHEY and CDR2 SVGAGI. This CDR3 spans 12 amino acids. V lost 10 bases to trimming and J lost 2 bases, with 12 bases between them. The CDR3 DNA reads as TGTGCCATTCGACAGGAGCCCTACGAGCAGTACTTC. Residues: CAIRQEPYEQYF.

The rearrangement links TRBV6-2 or TRBV6-3 to TRBJ1-5, with D maybe TRBD1 (5 bases). V lost 4 bases and J lost 1, with 8 bases in between. Looked up from germline, CDR1 is MNHEY and CDR2 is SVGEGT. The CDR3 runs to 14 residues. The CDR3 bases are TGTGCCAGCAGTTTCGGGGACAGCAATCAGCCCCAGCATTTT. It specifies CASSFGDSNQPQHF.

The genes are TRBV9 and TRBJ1-1; D call uncertain. V dropped 0 bases and J dropped 0 bases, with 6 bases sitting between them. Germline V gene lookup returns CDR1 SGDLS and CDR2 YYNGEE. This CDR3 comprises 14 residues. The CDR3 coding sequence is TGTGCCAGCAGCGTAGACCCCATGAACACTGAAGCTTTCTTT. Residues: CASSVDPMNTEAFF.

The V call is TRBV2, the J call TRBJ2-7, with TRBD1 matching 7 bases. V lost 8 bases, J lost 2 bases, and 6 bases stayed unmatched. Germline V gives CDR1 SNHLY, CDR2 FYNNEI. The CDR3 loop spans 13 amino acids. CDR3 sequence reads: CASRRQGAYEQYF. CDR3 nucleotide sequence: TGTGCCAGCCGGAGGCAGGGGGCCTACGAGCAGTACTTC.

The gene calls are TRBV7-2 and TRBJ2-1; D might be TRBD2 (6 bases). CDR1 SGHTA and CDR2 FQGNSA come from the germline V gene. The CDR3 is made up of 13 amino acids. Trimming removed 4 bases at V and 7 bases at J, with 11 bases between. CDR3 DNA: TGTGCCAGCAGCTCGGGACTTAAGAATGAGCAGTTCTTC. It is translated as CASSSGLKNEQFF.

The J gene is TRBJ2-7, the V gene TRBV7-2, with D perhaps matching TRBD1 or TRBD2 (5 bases each). Germline lookup yields CDR1 SGHTA and CDR2 FQGNSA. The germline V and J ends were trimmed by 0 bases and 6 bases, with 15 bases remaining between them. The CDR3 loop spans 15 amino acids. The CDR3 reads CASSLAIGASREQYF. The CDR3 DNA reads TGTGCCAGCAGCTTAGCGATCGGGGCCTCACGCGAGCAGTACTTC.

The chain employs TRBV7-9 and TRBJ1-4; the match to TRBD1 covers 10 bases. Germline lookup yields CDR1 SEHNR and CDR2 FQNEAQ (reference sequence). Germline trimming cut 5 bases from V and 8 bases from J; bases unmatched to any gene: 8. This CDR3 has 15 residues. The CDR3 DNA sequence: TGTGCCAGCAGCCCTTTGGACAGGGGGAGCGAAAAACTGTTTTTT. This encodes CASSPLDRGSEKLFF. The full variable domain, its missing parts supplied by reference TRBV7-9 and TRBJ1-4, is DTGVSQNPRHKITKRGQNVTFRCDPISEHNRLYWYRQTLGQGPEFLTYFQNEAQLEKSRLLSDRFSAERPKGSFSTLEIQRTEQGDSAMYLCASSPLDRGSEKLFFGSGTQLSVL.

The V gene is TRBV19, the J gene TRBJ1-3; 7 nucleotides agree with TRBD1. The CDR3 extends over 15 amino acids. Trimming took 3 bases from V and 4 from J; bases not matched to a gene: 6. Germline CDR1 LNHDA, CDR2 SQIVND (reference sequence). The DNA for the CDR3 is TGTGCCAGTAGTATCCAGACAGGGTTCGGAAACACCATATATTTT. It yields the protein CASSIQTGFGNTIYF.

V gene TRBV30 combines with J gene TRBJ2-2; D could derive from TRBD1 or TRBD2 (7 bases each). This CDR3 has 15 residues. Germline-derived CDR1 and CDR2 are GTSNPN and SVGIG (reference sequence). Deletions cut 3 bases from V and 3 bases from J, with 14 bases between. The CDR3 DNA reads as TGTGCCTGGAGAGGGAGGGGGCGTCACACCGGGGAGCTGTTTTTT. It translates to CAWRGRGRHTGELFF.